This T cell receptor (beta chain) was sequenced for a study of OX40 agonist ivuxolimab in advanced cancers. Study overall: The study treated patients with ivuxolimab, an agonistic anti-OX40 (CD134) antibody. At 0.01 to 10 mg/kg, ivuxolimab was administered intravenously to patients every 2 weeks. Earlier anti-PD-1, anti-PD-L1 or anti-CTLA-4 therapy was permitted; 30% to 45% had received some.

Produced via immunoSEQ multiplex PCR; TCRdb's table is partial and in-frame only. The sample includes about 71,000 clones, about 93% of them seen just once. Sequenced here: CD4+ or CD8+ T cells sorted from blood, sampled in a trial of the OX40 agonist ivuxolimab. This sequence originates from an adult with an advanced solid tumor such as melanoma, head and neck, liver or kidney cancer.

CDR3 sequence reads: CASSLQGPGTQYF. The CDR3 DNA is TGTGCCAGTAGTTTACAGGGGCCCGGGACGCAGTATTTT. The chain carries TRBV19 and TRBJ2-3, with 7 nucleotides matching TRBD1. Unmatched junction bases numbered 8, after V lost 5 bases and J lost 9 bases. Per germline, CDR1 LNHDA and CDR2 SQIVND (reference sequence). This CDR3 is built from 13 residues.